This T cell receptor (beta chain) was observed in a study of cytomegalovirus exposure and HLA in healthy donors. It was with 60 Vbeta and 13 Jbeta primers that the PCR ran. TCRdb's copy holds only in-frame clones and misses some; the assay was immunoSEQ multiplex PCR. The sample shows around 140,000 clones, over 60% of them seen only once. Between the trimmed V and J ends, which lost 5 bases and 2 bases, there was a span of 16 bases. The germline V gene has CDR1 LNHDA and CDR2 SQIVND (reference sequence). The CDR3 contains 15 residues. The chain joins TRBV19 to TRBJ2-7; D may be TRBD2 (6 bases). The source is a woman aged 55-69 years in good health and CMV-seronegative. Sequencing was carried out using PBMCs. The CDR3 DNA follows: TGTGCCAGTAGTGGATTTCGGGACTTCACCTACGAGCAGTACTTC. It is translated as CASSGFRDFTYEQYF.